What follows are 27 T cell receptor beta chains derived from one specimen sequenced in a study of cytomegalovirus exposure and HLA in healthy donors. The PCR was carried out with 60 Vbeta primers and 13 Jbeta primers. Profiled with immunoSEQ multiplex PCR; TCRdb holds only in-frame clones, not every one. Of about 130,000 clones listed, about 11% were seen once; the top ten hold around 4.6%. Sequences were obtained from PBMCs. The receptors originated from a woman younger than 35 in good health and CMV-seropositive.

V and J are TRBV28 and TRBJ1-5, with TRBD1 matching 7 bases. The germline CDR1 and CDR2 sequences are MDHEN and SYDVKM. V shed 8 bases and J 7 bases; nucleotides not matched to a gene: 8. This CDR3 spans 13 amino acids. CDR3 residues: CASGGDSGQPQHF. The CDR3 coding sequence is TGTGCCAGCGGAGGGGACAGTGGGCAGCCCCAGCATTTT.

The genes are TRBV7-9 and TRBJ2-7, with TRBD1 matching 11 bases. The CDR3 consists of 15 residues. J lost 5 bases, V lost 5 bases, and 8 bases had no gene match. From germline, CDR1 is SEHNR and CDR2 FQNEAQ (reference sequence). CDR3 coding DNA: TGTGCCAGCAGCCGATCGGACAGGGGGCTAGACGAGCAGTACTTC. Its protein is CASSRSDRGLDEQYF. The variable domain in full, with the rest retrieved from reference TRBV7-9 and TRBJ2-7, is DTGVSQNPRHKITKRGQNVTFRCDPISEHNRLYWYRQTLGQGPEFLTYFQNEAQLEKSRLLSDRFSAERPKGSFSTLEIQRTEQGDSAMYLCASSRSDRGLDEQYFGPGTRLTVT.

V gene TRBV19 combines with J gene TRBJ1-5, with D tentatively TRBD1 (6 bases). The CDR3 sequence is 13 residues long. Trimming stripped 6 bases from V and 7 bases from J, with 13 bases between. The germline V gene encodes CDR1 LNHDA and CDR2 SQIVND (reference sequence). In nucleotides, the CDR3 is TGTGCCAGTAGCGTACAGGGTGGGCAGCCCCAGCATTTT. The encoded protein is CASSVQGGQPQHF.

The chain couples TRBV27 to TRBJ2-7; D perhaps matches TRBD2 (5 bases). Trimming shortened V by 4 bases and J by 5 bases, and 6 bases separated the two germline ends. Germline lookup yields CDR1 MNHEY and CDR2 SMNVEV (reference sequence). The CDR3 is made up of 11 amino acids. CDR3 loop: CASSWENEQYF. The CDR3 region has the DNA TGTGCCAGCAGTTGGGAGAACGAGCAGTACTTC.

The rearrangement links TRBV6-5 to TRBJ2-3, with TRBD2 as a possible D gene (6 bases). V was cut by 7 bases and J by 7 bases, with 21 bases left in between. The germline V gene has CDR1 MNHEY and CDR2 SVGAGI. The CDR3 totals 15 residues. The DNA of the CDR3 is TGTGCCAGCACCCCCGTCCGGGGCGGGGTCAATACGCAGTATTTT. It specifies CASTPVRGGVNTQYF.

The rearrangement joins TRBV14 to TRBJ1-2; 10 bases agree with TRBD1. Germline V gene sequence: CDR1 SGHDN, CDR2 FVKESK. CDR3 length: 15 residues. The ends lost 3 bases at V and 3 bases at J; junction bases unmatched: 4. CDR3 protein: CASSHPGTGDYGYTF. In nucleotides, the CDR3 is TGTGCCAGCAGCCATCCGGGGACAGGGGACTATGGCTACACCTTC. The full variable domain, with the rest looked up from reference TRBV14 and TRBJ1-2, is EAGVTQFPSHSVIEKGQTVTLRCDPISGHDNLYWYRRVMGKEIKFLLHFVKESKQDESGMPNNRFLAERTGGTYSTLKVQPAELEDSGVYFCASSHPGTGDYGYTFGSGTRLTVV.

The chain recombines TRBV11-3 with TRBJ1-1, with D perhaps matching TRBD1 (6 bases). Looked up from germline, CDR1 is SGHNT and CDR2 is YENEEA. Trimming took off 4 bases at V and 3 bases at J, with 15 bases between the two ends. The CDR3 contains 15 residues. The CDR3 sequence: CASSSRTDPYTEAFF. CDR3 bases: TGTGCCAGCAGCTCACGGACAGACCCTTACACTGAAGCTTTCTTT.

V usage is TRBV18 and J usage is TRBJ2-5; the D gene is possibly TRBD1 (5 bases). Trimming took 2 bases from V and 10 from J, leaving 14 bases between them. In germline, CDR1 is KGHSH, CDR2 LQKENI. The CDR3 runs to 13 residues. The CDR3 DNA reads TGTGCCAGCTCACCAGATATAAGCCAGGGCCAGTACTTC. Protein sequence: CASSPDISQGQYF.

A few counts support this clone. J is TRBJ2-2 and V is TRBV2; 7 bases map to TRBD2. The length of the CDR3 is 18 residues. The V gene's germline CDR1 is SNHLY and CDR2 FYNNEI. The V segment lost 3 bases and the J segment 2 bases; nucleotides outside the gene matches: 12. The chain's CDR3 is CASSEGDYSSINTGELFF. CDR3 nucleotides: TGTGCCAGCAGTGAGGGGGACTACTCAAGTATAAACACCGGGGAGCTGTTTTTT.

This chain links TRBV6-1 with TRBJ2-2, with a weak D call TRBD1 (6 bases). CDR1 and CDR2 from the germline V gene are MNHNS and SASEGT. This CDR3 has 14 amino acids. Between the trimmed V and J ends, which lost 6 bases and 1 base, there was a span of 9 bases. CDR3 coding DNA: TGTGCCAGCAGAGAGACAGGGAACACCGGGGAGCTGTTTTTT. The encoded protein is CASRETGNTGELFF.

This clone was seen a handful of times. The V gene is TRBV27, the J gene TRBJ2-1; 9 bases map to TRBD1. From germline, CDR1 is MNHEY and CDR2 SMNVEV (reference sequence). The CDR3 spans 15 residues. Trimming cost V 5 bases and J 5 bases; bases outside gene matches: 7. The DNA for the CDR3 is TGTGCCAGCAGTCCCCGGGACAGGGACAACAATGAGCAGTTCTTC. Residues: CASSPRDRDNNEQFF.

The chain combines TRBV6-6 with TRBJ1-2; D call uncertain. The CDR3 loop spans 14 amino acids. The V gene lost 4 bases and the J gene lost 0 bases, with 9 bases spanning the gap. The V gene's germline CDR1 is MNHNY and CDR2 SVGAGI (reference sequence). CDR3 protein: CASSSSHANYGYTF. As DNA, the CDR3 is TGTGCCAGCAGTTCCTCACACGCTAACTATGGCTACACCTTC.

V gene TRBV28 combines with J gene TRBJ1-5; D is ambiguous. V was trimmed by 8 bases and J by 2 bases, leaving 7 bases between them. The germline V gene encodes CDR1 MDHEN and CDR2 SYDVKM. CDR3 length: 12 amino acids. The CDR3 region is CASYRGNQPQHF. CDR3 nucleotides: TGTGCCAGCTACCGGGGCAATCAGCCCCAGCATTTT.

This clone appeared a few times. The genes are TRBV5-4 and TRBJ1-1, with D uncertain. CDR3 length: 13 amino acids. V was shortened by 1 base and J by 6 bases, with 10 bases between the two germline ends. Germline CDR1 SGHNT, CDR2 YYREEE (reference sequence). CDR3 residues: CASSLFPGAEAFF. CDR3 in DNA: TGTGCCAGCAGCTTGTTCCCCGGGGCTGAAGCTTTCTTT.

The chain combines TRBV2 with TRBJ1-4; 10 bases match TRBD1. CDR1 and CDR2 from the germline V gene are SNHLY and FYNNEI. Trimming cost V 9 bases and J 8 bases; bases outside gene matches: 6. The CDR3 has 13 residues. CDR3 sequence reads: CASAGTGAEKLFF. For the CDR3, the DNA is TGTGCCAGTGCGGGGACAGGGGCGGAAAAACTGTTTTTT.

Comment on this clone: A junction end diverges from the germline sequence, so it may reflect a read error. The CDR3 DNA follows: TGTGCCAGCAGCCGATGGGGGGGGACTCAGCCCCAGCATTTT. Protein product: CASSRWGGTQPQHF. The chain carries TRBV5-1 and TRBJ1-5, with D possibly TRBD1 on 5 matching bases. Germline CDR1 and CDR2: SGHRS and YFSETQ. The CDR3 has 14 amino acids.

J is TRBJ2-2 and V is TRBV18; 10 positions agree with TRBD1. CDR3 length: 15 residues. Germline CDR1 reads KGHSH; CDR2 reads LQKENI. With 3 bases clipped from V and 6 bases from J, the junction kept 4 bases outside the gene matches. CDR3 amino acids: CASSPRQGAAGELFF. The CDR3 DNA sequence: TGTGCCAGCTCACCCCGACAGGGGGCCGCCGGGGAGCTGTTTTTT.

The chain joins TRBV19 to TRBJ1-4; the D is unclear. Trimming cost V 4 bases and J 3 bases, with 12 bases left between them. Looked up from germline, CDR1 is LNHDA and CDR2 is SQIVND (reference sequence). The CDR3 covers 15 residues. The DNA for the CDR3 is TGTGCCAGTAGTACCGCCCGGGGTTCTAATGAAAAACTGTTTTTT. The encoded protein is CASSTARGSNEKLFF.

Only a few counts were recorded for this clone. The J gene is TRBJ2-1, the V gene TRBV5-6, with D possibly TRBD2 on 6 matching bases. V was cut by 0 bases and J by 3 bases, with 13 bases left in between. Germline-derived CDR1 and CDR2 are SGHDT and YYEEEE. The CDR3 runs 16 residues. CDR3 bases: TGTGCCAGCAGCTTGGTGCGGGGAGGCTTCTACAATGAGCAGTTCTTC. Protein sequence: CASSLVRGGFYNEQFF.

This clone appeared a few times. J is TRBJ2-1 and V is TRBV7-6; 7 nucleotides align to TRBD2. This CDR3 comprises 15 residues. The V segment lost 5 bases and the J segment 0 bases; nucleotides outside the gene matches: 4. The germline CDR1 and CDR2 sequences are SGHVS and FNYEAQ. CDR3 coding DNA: TGTGCCAGCAGCGGGGGGGATTACTCCTACAATGAGCAGTTCTTC. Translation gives CASSGGDYSYNEQFF.

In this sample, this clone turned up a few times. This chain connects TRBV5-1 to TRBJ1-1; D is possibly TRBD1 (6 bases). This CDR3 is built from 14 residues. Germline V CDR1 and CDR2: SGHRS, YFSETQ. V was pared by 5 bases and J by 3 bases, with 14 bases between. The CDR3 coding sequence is TGCGCCAGCAGTTATAGGGGGTTTGACACTGAAGCTTTCTTT. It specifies CASSYRGFDTEAFF. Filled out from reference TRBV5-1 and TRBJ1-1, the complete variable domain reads KAGVTQTPRYLIKTRGQQVTLSCSPISGHRSVSWYQQTPGQGLQFLFEYFSETQRNKGNFPGRFSGRQFSNSRSEMNVSTLELGDSALYLCASSYRGFDTEAFFGQGTRLTVV.

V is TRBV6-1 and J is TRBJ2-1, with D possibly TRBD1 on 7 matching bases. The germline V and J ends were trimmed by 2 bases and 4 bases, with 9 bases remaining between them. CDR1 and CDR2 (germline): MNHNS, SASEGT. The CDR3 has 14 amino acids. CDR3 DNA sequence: TGTGCCAGCAGTGAATCAGGGGGGTACAATGAGCAGTTCTTC. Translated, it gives CASSESGGYNEQFF.

CDR3 DNA sequence: TGTGCCAGCAGCCTGAACCCCAGGGGTCGGGAGACCCAGTACTTC. Protein sequence: CASSLNPRGRETQYF. This chain links TRBV11-3 with TRBJ2-5, with D perhaps matching TRBD1 (6 bases). Trimming pared 5 bases from V and 5 bases from J, leaving 18 bases between. CDR3 length equals 15 residues. Germline values: CDR1 SGHNT, CDR2 YENEEA.

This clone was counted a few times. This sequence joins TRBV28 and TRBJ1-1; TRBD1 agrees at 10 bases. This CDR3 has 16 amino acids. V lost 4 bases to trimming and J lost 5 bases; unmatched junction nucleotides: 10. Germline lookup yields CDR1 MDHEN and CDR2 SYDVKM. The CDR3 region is CASSSPGGQGKTEAFF. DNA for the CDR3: TGTGCCAGCAGTTCTCCAGGGGGACAGGGGAAGACTGAAGCTTTCTTT.

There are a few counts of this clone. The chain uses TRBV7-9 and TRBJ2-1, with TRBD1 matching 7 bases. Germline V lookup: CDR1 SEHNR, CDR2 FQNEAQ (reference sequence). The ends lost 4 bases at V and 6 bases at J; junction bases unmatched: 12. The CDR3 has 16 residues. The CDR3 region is CASSSHRGLRVNEQFF. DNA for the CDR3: TGTGCCAGCAGCTCCCACAGGGGCCTGAGGGTCAATGAGCAGTTCTTC.

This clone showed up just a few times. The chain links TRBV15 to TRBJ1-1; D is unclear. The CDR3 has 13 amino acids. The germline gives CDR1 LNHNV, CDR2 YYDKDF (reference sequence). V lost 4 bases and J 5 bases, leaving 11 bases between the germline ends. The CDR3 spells CATSNPPGTEAFF. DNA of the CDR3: TGTGCCACCAGCAACCCTCCGGGGACTGAAGCTTTCTTT.

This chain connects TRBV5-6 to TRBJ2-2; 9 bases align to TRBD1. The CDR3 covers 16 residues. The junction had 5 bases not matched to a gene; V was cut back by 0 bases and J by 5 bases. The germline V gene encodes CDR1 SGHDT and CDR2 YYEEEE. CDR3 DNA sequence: TGTGCCAGCAGCTTGGTGGACAGGGGAAAGACCGGGGAGCTGTTTTTT. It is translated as CASSLVDRGKTGELFF.